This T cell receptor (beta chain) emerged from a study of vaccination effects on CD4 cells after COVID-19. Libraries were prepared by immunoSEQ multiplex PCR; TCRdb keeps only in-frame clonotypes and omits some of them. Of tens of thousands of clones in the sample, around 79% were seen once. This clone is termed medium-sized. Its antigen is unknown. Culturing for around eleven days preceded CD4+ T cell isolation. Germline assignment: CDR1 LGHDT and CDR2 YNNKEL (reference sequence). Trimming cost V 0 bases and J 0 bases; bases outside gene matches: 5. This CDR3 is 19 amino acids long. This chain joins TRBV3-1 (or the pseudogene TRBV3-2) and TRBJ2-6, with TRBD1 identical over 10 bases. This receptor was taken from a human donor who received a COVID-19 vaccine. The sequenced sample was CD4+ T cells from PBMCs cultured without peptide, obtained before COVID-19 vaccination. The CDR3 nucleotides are TGTGCCAGCAGCCAAGATCTGGGGACAGGGGTCTCTGGGGCCAACGTCCTGACTTTC. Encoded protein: CASSQDLGTGVSGANVLTF.